Shown below are 15 T cell receptor beta chains from a single sample sequenced in a study of blood T cells in healthy people across ages. The use of a sample-barcoded 5' primer and a J-beta primer mix characterized a second PCR of roughly 7 to 12 cycles. TCRdb processed the 5' RACE reads anew with MiXCR; each CDR3 protein has one entry. This table holds roughly 800,000 distinct CDR3 sequences, roughly 24% found once. This sample was also put to use in a study of T cells of mothers and their children.

The specimen was blood. These receptors were collected from a boy younger than 18 in good health.

V usage is TRBV27 and J usage is TRBJ2-1, with a tentative D call TRBD1 (5 bases). The J call may be in error: the DNA end matches TRBJ2-7 better. Germline-derived CDR1 and CDR2 are MNHEY and SMNVEV (reference sequence). This CDR3 has 14 amino acids. CDR3 loop: CASSSYDRPYEQYF. The CDR3, as DNA: TGTGCCAGCAGTTCCTACGACAGACCCTACGAGCAGTACTTC.

The chain recombines TRBV7-8 with TRBJ1-2, with 7 nucleotides matching TRBD1. V lost 5 bases to trimming and J lost 4 bases; unmatched junction nucleotides: 7. The CDR3 length is 14 residues. Germline V gene sequence: CDR1 SGHVS, CDR2 FQNEAQ. CDR3 in amino acids: CASSTTGRSYGYTF. Written as DNA, the CDR3 is TGTGCCAGCAGCACGACAGGGCGGAGCTATGGCTACACCTTC.

J is TRBJ2-4 and V is TRBV28, with TRBD2 identical over 7 bases. V lost 3 bases, J lost 9 bases, and 17 bases stayed unmatched. CDR3 length: 17 amino acids. CDR1 and CDR2 (germline): MDHEN, SYDVKM. In DNA, the CDR3 is TGTGCCAGCAGTTTCAAGGGGAGGGGACGGGCGTTAGGCATTCAGTACTTC. The encoded protein is CASSFKGRGRALGIQYF.

The genes are TRBV18 and TRBJ2-3; TRBD1 agrees at 11 bases. The CDR3 is 16 residues long. Germline-derived CDR1 and CDR2 are KGHSH and LQKENI. The V gene end was trimmed by 0 bases and the J gene end by 6 bases; junction bases not matched to a gene: 5. The CDR3 bases are TGTGCCAGCTCACCACCGGGACAGGGGGTCGGTGATACGCAGTATTTT. This translates into CASSPPGQGVGDTQYF.

This clonotype came up a few times. This chain links TRBV7-9 with TRBJ2-7; 7 bases line up with TRBD2. Germline assignment: CDR1 SEHNR and CDR2 FQNEAQ (reference sequence). J lost 2 bases, V lost 6 bases, and 4 bases had no gene match. The CDR3 sequence is 13 residues long. The CDR3 nucleotides read TGTGCCAGCAGGGCCGGGACTACCTACGAGCAGTACTTC. Protein product: CASRAGTTYEQYF.

This chain links TRBV27 with TRBJ2-7; maybe TRBD1 (6 bases). V lost 1 base and J lost 1, with 8 bases in between. Germline values: CDR1 MNHEY, CDR2 SMNVEV (reference sequence). This CDR3 is built from 14 residues. This chain's CDR3 is CASSLFRGSYEQYF. The DNA for the CDR3 is TGTGCCAGCAGTTTATTTAGGGGGTCCTACGAGCAGTACTTC.

This clonotype was seen a few times. This chain joins TRBV27 and TRBJ2-1; D not resolved. CDR1 and CDR2 (germline): MNHEY, SMNVEV (reference sequence). The CDR3 runs to 12 residues. V lost 5 bases, J lost 13 bases, and 15 bases lay in between. CDR3 DNA: TGTGCCAGCAGTAATTTGCCGGGCGCCCAGTTCTTC. This translates into CASSNLPGAQFF.

In its sample, this clonotype was seen a few times. This sequence joins TRBV20-1 and TRBJ1-2; 7 nucleotides match TRBD1. The CDR3 extends over 16 amino acids. Trimming took 0 bases from V and 6 from J; bases not matched to a gene: 13. Germline values: CDR1 DFQATT, CDR2 SNEGSKA (reference sequence). As DNA, the CDR3 is TGCAGTGCTAGAGATGGGCTTGACAGGGAAGGCAATGGCTACACCTTC. This codes for CSARDGLDREGNGYTF.

The rearrangement joins TRBV12-3 or TRBV12-4 to TRBJ2-1, with D perhaps matching TRBD1 or TRBD2 (6 bases each). The CDR3 is made up of 17 amino acids. Trimming cost V 7 bases and J 0 bases, with 19 bases left between them. CDR3: CASIKGEAGLSYNEQFF. The CDR3 bases are TGTGCCAGCATCAAGGGGGAGGCGGGTCTCTCCTACAATGAGCAGTTCTTC.

V gene TRBV10-3 combines with J gene TRBJ1-1; maybe TRBD1 (5 bases). This CDR3 has 13 residues. Germline loops: CDR1 ENHRY, CDR2 SYGVKD. The germline V and J ends were trimmed by 9 bases and 5 bases, with 16 bases remaining between them. This CDR3 is CAILAGTETEAFF. DNA of the CDR3: TGTGCCATACTTGCCGGGACCGAAACTGAAGCTTTCTTT.

This clonotype was seen a few times. The chain combines TRBV9 with TRBJ2-2; D not resolved. The CDR3 has 12 residues. In germline, CDR1 is SGDLS, CDR2 YYNGEE. V was shortened by 0 bases and J by 3 bases, with 0 bases between the two germline ends. CDR3 sequence reads: CASSVDTGELFF. The CDR3 coding sequence is TGTGCCAGCAGCGTAGACACCGGGGAGCTGTTTTTT.

This clonotype was seen only a few times. The chain couples TRBV29-1 to TRBJ2-7; D is unresolved. CDR1 is SQVTM and CDR2 is ANQGSEA in the germline V gene. The V and J ends lost 3 bases and 1 base respectively, with 13 bases between them. The CDR3 runs to 14 residues. The CDR3: CSVDKGSDSYEQYF. In DNA form, the CDR3 reads TGCAGCGTTGATAAAGGTTCGGATTCCTACGAGCAGTACTTC.

This clonotype was counted only a few times. This chain joins TRBV10-3 and TRBJ1-5, with a tentative D call TRBD1 (6 bases). The CDR3 loop spans 17 amino acids. V gave up 2 bases and J gave up 3 bases, with 17 bases separating them. Looked up from germline, CDR1 is ENHRY and CDR2 is SYGVKD. Here the CDR3 DNA reads TGTGCCATCAGTGAGACCAACAGGGTGCGGTCCAATCAGCCCCAGCATTTT. It encodes CAISETNRVRSNQPQHF.

A few counts support this clonotype. The chain links TRBV5-1 to TRBJ2-7; 7 nucleotides match TRBD2. The DNA end is more similar to TRBJ2-1, so the J call may be wrong. From germline, CDR1 is SGHRS and CDR2 YFSETQ. The CDR3 spans 15 residues. This chain's CDR3 is CASSGRGGRGNEQFF. CDR3 DNA: TGCGCCAGCAGCGGCCGCGGGGGTCGGGGCAATGAGCAGTTCTTC.

This clonotype was found a few times. The chain uses TRBV5-1 and TRBJ2-3, with D unresolved. The ends were cut back, 0 bases at V and 0 bases at J, with 11 bases in the middle. CDR3 length: 16 amino acids. Germline V gene lookup returns CDR1 SGHRS and CDR2 YFSETQ. CDR3 DNA sequence: TGCGCCAGCAGCTTGGAGCAGACCTCTAGCACAGATACGCAGTATTTT. Protein: CASSLEQTSSTDTQYF.